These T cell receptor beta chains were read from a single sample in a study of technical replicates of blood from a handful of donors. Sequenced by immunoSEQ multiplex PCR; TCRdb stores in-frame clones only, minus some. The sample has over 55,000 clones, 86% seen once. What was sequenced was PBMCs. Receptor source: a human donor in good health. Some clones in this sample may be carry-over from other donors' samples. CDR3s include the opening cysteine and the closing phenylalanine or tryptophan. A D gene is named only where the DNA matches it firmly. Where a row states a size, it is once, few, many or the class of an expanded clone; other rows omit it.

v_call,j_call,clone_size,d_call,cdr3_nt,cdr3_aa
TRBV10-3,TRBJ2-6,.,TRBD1,TGTGCCATCAGTTCCCGGGACAGGGAGTCTGGGGCCAACGTCCTGACTTTC,CAISSRDRESGANVLTF
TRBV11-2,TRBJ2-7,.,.,TGTGCCAGCAGCAGGCCGGACTCAACCTACGAGCAGTACTTC,CASSRPDSTYEQYF
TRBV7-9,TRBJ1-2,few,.,TGTGCCAGCAGCCTTCAGGGTGGCTATGGCTACACCTTC,CASSLQGGYGYTF
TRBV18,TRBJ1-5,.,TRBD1,TGTGCCAGCTCAGCGGACAGGGAGGAACAGCCCCAGCATTTT,CASSADREEQPQHF
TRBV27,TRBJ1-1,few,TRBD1,TGTGCCAGCATCCTCATTGGACAGGGGGCACCTGAAGCTTTCTTT,CASILIGQGAPEAFF
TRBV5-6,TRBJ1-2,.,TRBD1,TGTGCCAGCAGCCTGGGACAGATAGCCCCTAACTATGGCTACACCTTC,CASSLGQIAPNYGYTF
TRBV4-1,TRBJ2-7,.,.,TGCGCCAGCAGCCAAGTATCACCAGGTGGGGGGGAGCAGTACTTC,CASSQVSPGGGEQYF
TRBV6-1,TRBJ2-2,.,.,TGTGCCAGCAGTGAAGAATTCGGAGCGAACACCGGGGAGCTGTTTTTT,CASSEEFGANTGELFF
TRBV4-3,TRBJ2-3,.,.,TGCGCCAGCAGCCTAAACACAGATACGCAGTATTTT,CASSLNTDTQYF
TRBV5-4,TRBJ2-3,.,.,TGTGCCAGCAGCCACGGGTCGGCTAGCGAGACGGGGGATACGCAGTATTTT,CASSHGSASETGDTQYF
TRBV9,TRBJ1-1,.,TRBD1,TGTGCCAGCAGCGTAGGTCCCGGAGGGACAGGGGGCATGAACACTGAAGCTTTCTTT,CASSVGPGGTGGMNTEAFF
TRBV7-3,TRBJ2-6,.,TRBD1,TGTGCCAGTGGGACAGCGAAGCTCTCTGGGGCCAACGTCCTGACTTTC,CASGTAKLSGANVLTF
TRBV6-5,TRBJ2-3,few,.,TGTGCCAGCAGTTACTCGAGTCCTGACACAGATACGCAGTATTTT,CASSYSSPDTDTQYF
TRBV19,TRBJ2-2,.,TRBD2,TGTGCCAGTAGTATAGGAGTAGGGCTAGCGGAGCCGAACACCGGGGAGCTGTTTTTT,CASSIGVGLAEPNTGELFF
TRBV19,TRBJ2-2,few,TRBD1,TGTGCCAGTAGTATACACAGGGGGCTTATGGACGGGGAGCTGTTTTTT,CASSIHRGLMDGELFF
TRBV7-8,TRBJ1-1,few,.,TGTGCCAGCAGCCTCGACGGGGACACTGAAGCTTTCTTT,CASSLDGDTEAFF
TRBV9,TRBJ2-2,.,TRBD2,TGTGCCAGCAGCACAGATGACCGGGGGGGGGTGTTTTTT,CASSTDDRGGVFF
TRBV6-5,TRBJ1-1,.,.,TGTGCCAGCAACCGGGATGGGAACACTGAAGCTTTCTTT,CASNRDGNTEAFF
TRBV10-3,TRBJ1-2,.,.,TGTGCCATCAGGGTCGGACAGCGCCATCGTGGCTACACCTTC,CAIRVGQRHRGYTF
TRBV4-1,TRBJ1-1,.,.,TGCGCCAGCAGCCGACAGGAAAACACTGAAGCTTTCTTT,CASSRQENTEAFF
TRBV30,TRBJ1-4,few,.,TGTGCCTATGGGGGGGACAATAATGAAAAACTGTTTTTT,CAYGGDNNEKLFF
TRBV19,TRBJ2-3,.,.,TGTGCCAGTACCCAGGGGGGATTCACAGATACGCAGTATTTT,CASTQGGFTDTQYF
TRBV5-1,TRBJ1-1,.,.,TGCGCCAGCAGCTTGTCGCCTACGAACACTGAAGCTTTCTTT,CASSLSPTNTEAFF
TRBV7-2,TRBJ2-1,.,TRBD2,TGTGCCAGCAGCTTAGCCGGGACTAGCGTTCGTGAGCAGTTCTTC,CASSLAGTSVREQFF
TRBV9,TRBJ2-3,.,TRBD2,TGTGCCAGCAGCGGGGAGGGTAGCGGAGGAGCAAAAGATACGCAGTATTTT,CASSGEGSGGAKDTQYF
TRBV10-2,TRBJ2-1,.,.,TGCGCCAGCAGTGCCTTAAGCACCTACAATGAGCAGTTCTTC,CASSALSTYNEQFF
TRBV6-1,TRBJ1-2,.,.,TGTGCCAGCAGTGGGTCGACAGTAAACTATGGCTACACCTTC,CASSGSTVNYGYTF
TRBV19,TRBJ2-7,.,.,TGTGCCAGTAGTGCACTCCCAGCGGAAGAGCAGTACTTC,CASSALPAEEQYF
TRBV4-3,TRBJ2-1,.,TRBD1,TGCGCCAGCAGCCGAGACAGGGGGCATGAGCAGTTCTTC,CASSRDRGHEQFF
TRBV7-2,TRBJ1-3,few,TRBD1,TGTGCCAGCAGCCCACCAGGGACAGTAGGAAACACCATATATTTT,CASSPPGTVGNTIYF
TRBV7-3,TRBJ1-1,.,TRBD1,TGTGCCAGCAGCGTACAGGGGGGCACTGAAGCTTTCTTT,CASSVQGGTEAFF